This T cell receptor beta chain was captured by sequencing in a study of memory CD4+ T cells and cytomegalovirus serostatus. Single viable CD3+CD4+CD8-CD45RO+ cells were sorted as the memory CD4+ T cells. Positive selection with CD4 microbeads enriched total CD4+ T cells. Findings of the study overall: A US-trained random forest predicted CMV serostatus with median AUC around 0.93. Of 150 to 200 reported CMV TCRbeta sequences, around 63 were found in memory CD4+ repertoires.

In the original analysis: Out-of-frame sequences were removed, leaving around 2,000,000 distinct TCRbeta sequences. Clones were sequenced by immunoSEQ multiplex PCR, and TCRdb holds only the in-frame ones, with some missing. V, J and clone size derive from that table, while D and trimming were established from the DNA sequence. The table shows about 60,000 clones, with about 73% occurring only once. In regard to this clone: Its antigen is still unknown.

The clonotype originates from an adult in good health and CMV-seropositive. Sequenced sample: memory CD4+ T cells from blood.

The CDR3 sequence is CASSNSMGLAAEQFF. DNA for the CDR3: TGTGCCAGCAGCAACTCGATGGGACTAGCGGCTGAGCAGTTCTTC. The rearrangement uses TRBV7-9 and TRBJ2-1; TRBD2 matches at 11 bases. Germline values: CDR1 SEHNR, CDR2 FQNEAQ (reference sequence). The V gene end was trimmed by 5 bases and the J gene end by 9 bases; junction bases not matched to a gene: 9. The length of the CDR3 is 15 residues.